This TCR beta chain came from a study of T cell responses to AZD1222 COVID-19 vaccine. Study findings and constraints: Among vaccine-associated CD4 TCRs, coverage spanned spike, with dominance at 160-218 and 743-854.

Second-dose timings of about 4 or about 12 weeks were pooled. About this clone itself: Its matching antigen is unknown.

The assay was immunoSEQ multiplex PCR, and TCRdb's table has in-frame clones only and misses some. The table has 90,000 to 150,000 clones, about nine tenths seen once; the top ten hold 2% to 3%. V was trimmed by 3 bases and J by 5 bases, leaving 11 bases between them. CDR3 length: 14 amino acids. CDR1 and CDR2 (germline): MNHEY, SMNVEV (reference sequence). This chain connects TRBV27 to TRBJ2-1; tentatively, D is TRBD1 (6 bases). Here the sequenced sample was peripheral blood, taken 28 days after the second AZD1222 dose. This TCR was recovered from an adult who received the AZD1222 COVID-19 vaccine. CDR3 DNA sequence: TGTGCCAGCAGTTTGAACAGGGCTAACAATGAGCAGTTCTTC. Protein product: CASSLNRANNEQFF.